The rows below give T cell receptor beta chains drawn from one sample of a study of OX40 agonist ivuxolimab in advanced cancers. The assay was immunoSEQ multiplex PCR, and TCRdb's table has in-frame clones only and misses some. This table holds tens of thousands of clones, about 86% found once. The sample in question was CD4+ or CD8+ T cells sorted from blood, obtained in a trial of the OX40 agonist ivuxolimab. The receptors were gathered from an adult with an advanced solid tumor such as melanoma, head and neck, liver or kidney cancer. Both conserved end residues are trimmed from each CDR3.

j_gene | v_gene | len | CDR3aa
TRBJ2-4 | TRBV27 | 12 | ASSFGSGRDIQY
TRBJ1-2 | TRBV7-9 | 16 | ASSLVRDIILPNYGYT
TRBJ2-2 | TRBV27 | 14 | ASSPSGTGVPGELF
TRBJ1-4 | TRBV19 | 12 | ASSIGRGAEKLF
TRBJ2-5 | TRBV4-1 | 13 | ASSQGERSWETQY
TRBJ1-6 | TRBV7-9 | 13 | ASSQKDSYNSPLH
TRBJ2-2 | TRBV19 | 14 | ASSIGLTGKGGELF
TRBJ2-3 | TRBV2 | 13 | ASPRILGQTDTQY
TRBJ1-1 | TRBV4-1 | 12 | ASSYQGLNTEAF
TRBJ2-1 | TRBV6-6 | 14 | ASSSPLVYLYNEQF
TRBJ1-1 | TRBV7-4 | 9 | ASTGTSEAF
TRBJ1-1 | TRBV15 | 14 | ATSRGPGQLNTEAF
TRBJ2-2 | TRBV27 | 12 | ASSFQGALGELF
TRBJ1-4 | TRBV4-1 | 13 | ASSQDHGTNEKLF
TRBJ2-7 | TRBV9 | 13 | ASSKGAGVSYEQY
TRBJ2-2 | TRBV7-7 | 14 | ASSRIDRANTGELF
TRBJ2-3 | TRBV9 | 15 | ASSVELAGGFTDTQY
TRBJ1-4 | TRBV4-1 | 12 | ASSQTDINEKLF
TRBJ2-7 | TRBV13 | 13 | ASSFKGQGAYEQY
TRBJ2-1 | TRBV27 | 11 | ASSLSFRIEQF
TRBJ2-7 | TRBV5-1 | 11 | ASSLEWGYEQY
TRBJ1-1 | TRBV7-9 | 13 | ASKETGGSNTEAF